This entry lists 15 T cell receptor beta chains sequenced from one sample in a study of blood T cells in healthy people across ages. Alongside a J-beta primer mix, a sample-barcoded 5' primer served in a second PCR lasting roughly 6 to 11 cycles. A single record per CDR3 protein comes from TCRdb applying MiXCR to the 5' RACE reads. The repertoire holds fewer than 900,000 distinct CDR3 sequences, with roughly 47% as singletons. The sequenced sample consisted of blood. These receptors were collected from an older woman in good health.

The chain couples TRBV6-5 to TRBJ2-5; 14 bases are shared with TRBD2. CDR1 and CDR2 (germline): MNHEY, SVGAGI. The trim removed 0 bases at V and 11 bases at J, leaving 8 bases unmatched. The CDR3 totals 16 residues. CDR3 loop: CASSYSGGLAGEEQYF. CDR3 sequence (DNA): TGTGCCAGCAGTTACTCGGGGGGACTAGCGGGGGAAGAGCAGTACTTC.

The genes are TRBV7-9 and TRBJ1-2; 7 bases align to TRBD1. The junction had 10 bases not matched to a gene; V was cut back by 5 bases and J by 4 bases. Germline-derived CDR1 and CDR2 are SEHNR and FQNEAQ (reference sequence). This CDR3 is 15 amino acids long. The CDR3 sequence is CASSETGDWFYGYTF. Here the CDR3 DNA reads TGTGCCAGCAGCGAAACAGGGGATTGGTTCTATGGCTACACCTTC. The variable domain in full, with the rest retrieved from reference TRBV7-9 and TRBJ1-2, is DTGVSQNPRHKITKRGQNVTFRCDPISEHNRLYWYRQTLGQGPEFLTYFQNEAQLEKSRLLSDRFSAERPKGSFSTLEIQRTEQGDSAMYLCASSETGDWFYGYTFGSGTRLTVV.

V usage is TRBV27 and J usage is TRBJ2-5; possible D gene TRBD2, 6 bases. V was pared by 3 bases and J by 1 base, with 15 bases between. The CDR3 has 16 residues. Germline V gene lookup returns CDR1 MNHEY and CDR2 SMNVEV (reference sequence). The CDR3 is CASSFTSGGAQETQYF. The CDR3 DNA is TGTGCCAGCAGTTTTACGTCTGGAGGGGCCCAAGAGACCCAGTACTTC.

This clonotype has a handful of counts. The V call is TRBV10-3, the J call TRBJ1-1, with 7 bases lining up with TRBD1. The CDR3 has 13 residues. Unmatched junction bases numbered 5, after V lost 4 bases and J lost 6 bases. Per germline, CDR1 ENHRY and CDR2 SYGVKD. For the CDR3, the DNA is TGTGCCATCAGTGTACAGGGGTTCGCTGAAGCTTTCTTT. This sequence encodes CAISVQGFAEAFF.

This clonotype has just one count. At one boundary the junction diverges from the germline segment, which might be a read error. The rearrangement uses TRBV20-1 and TRBJ2-4, with TRBD1 matching 8 bases. The germline V gene encodes CDR1 DFQATT and CDR2 SNEGSKA (reference sequence). The CDR3 has 17 amino acids. CDR3: CSARRTGNYLAKNFQYF. CDR3 DNA sequence: TGCAGTGCTAGAAGGACAGGGAATTACCTAGCCAAAAACTTTCAGTACTTC.

The J gene is TRBJ2-4, the V gene TRBV6-1; D possibly corresponds to TRBD2 (5 bases). The V end was cut by 0 bases, the J end by 8 bases, with 17 bases between. Germline CDR1 is MNHNS and CDR2 is SASEGT. This CDR3 spans 16 amino acids. This CDR3 reads CASSEAPGLKADIQYF. CDR3 DNA sequence: TGTGCCAGCAGTGAAGCGCCCGGACTTAAGGCGGACATTCAGTACTTC.

This clonotype was recorded once. J is TRBJ1-4 and V is TRBV5-1; D call uncertain. The CDR3 spans 18 residues. The germline V gene has CDR1 SGHRS and CDR2 YFSETQ. Deletions cut 3 bases from V and 5 bases from J, with 23 bases between. This CDR3 is CASSWGYGRLRANEKLFF. The CDR3 DNA follows: TGCGCCAGCAGCTGGGGTTATGGCAGGCTGAGGGCAAATGAAAAACTGTTTTTT. Together with reference TRBV5-1 and TRBJ1-4, the CDR3 gives the full variable domain: KAGVTQTPRYLIKTRGQQVTLSCSPISGHRSVSWYQQTPGQGLQFLFEYFSETQRNKGNFPGRFSGRQFSNSRSEMNVSTLELGDSALYLCASSWGYGRLRANEKLFFGSGTQLSVL.

This chain joins TRBV5-1 and TRBJ1-1; TRBD1 agrees at 10 bases. J was trimmed by 4 bases and V by 3 bases; bases with no gene match: 12. Germline values: CDR1 SGHRS, CDR2 YFSETQ. The CDR3 extends over 17 amino acids. CDR3 bases: TGCGCCAGCAGCTCCGGGACAGGGGTTGCGATGGCCACTGAAGCTTTCTTT. Translated, it gives CASSSGTGVAMATEAFF.

The chain couples TRBV19 to TRBJ2-7; D possibly corresponds to TRBD2 (7 bases). The CDR3 contains 16 residues. Trimming stripped 6 bases from V and 2 bases from J, with 20 bases between. The germline CDR1 and CDR2 sequences are LNHDA and SQIVND (reference sequence). CDR3 in amino acids: CASSSKFAGATYEQYF. The CDR3 coding sequence is TGTGCCAGTAGCTCCAAGTTTGCGGGGGCCACCTACGAGCAGTACTTC.

This clonotype was recorded many times. The chain is built from TRBV5-6 and TRBJ2-1; D is ambiguous. The CDR3 covers 14 residues. V lost 0 bases to trimming and J lost 3 bases, with 7 bases between them. Germline assignment: CDR1 SGHDT and CDR2 YYEEEE. The CDR3 region is CASSLEGSYNEQFF. The CDR3 region has the DNA TGTGCCAGCAGCTTGGAGGGTAGCTACAATGAGCAGTTCTTC.

Of note for this clonotype: This could be a read error, since a much larger clone is one nucleotide away. V and J are TRBV29-1 and TRBJ2-3; TRBD1 might be the D (5 bases). The CDR3 has 12 amino acids. Germline CDR1 reads SQVTM; CDR2 reads ANQGSEA. Trimming took 6 bases from V and 5 from J, leaving 12 bases between them. In DNA form, the CDR3 reads TGCAGCGTGACTGAAGGGGTAGATACGCAGTATTTT. It yields the protein CSVTEGVDTQYF.

This clonotype has a handful of counts. The chain links TRBV2 to TRBJ2-1; D is possibly TRBD1 (6 bases). Trimming left V 6 bases short and J 5 bases short, with 14 bases between. CDR1 is SNHLY, CDR2 FYNNEI, per germline. This CDR3 has 14 residues. CDR3 sequence reads: CASRYRDWDNEQFF. CDR3 coding DNA: TGTGCCAGCAGATACAGGGATTGGGACAATGAGCAGTTCTTC. Combining the CDR3 with reference TRBV2 and TRBJ2-1 gives the whole variable domain EPEVTQTPSHQVTQMGQEVILRCVPISNHLYFYWYRQILGQKVEFLVSFYNNEISEKSEIFDDQFSVERPDGSNFTLKIRSTKLEDSAMYFCASRYRDWDNEQFFGPGTRLTVL.

This chain links TRBV28 with TRBJ2-1; no clear D. This CDR3 is built from 15 residues. V dropped 5 bases and J dropped 5 bases, with 16 bases sitting between them. The germline CDR1 and CDR2 sequences are MDHEN and SYDVKM. The CDR3 DNA follows: TGTGCCAGCAGTCATGAGGTGGGCCTTGACAATGAGCAGTTCTTC. This gives the protein CASSHEVGLDNEQFF.

This clonotype came up many times. V usage is TRBV3-1 and J usage is TRBJ2-1; D perhaps matches TRBD1 (5 bases). The CDR3 consists of 12 residues. Trimming removed 5 bases from V and 10 bases from J, with 12 bases in between. Germline loops: CDR1 LGHDT, CDR2 YNNKEL (reference sequence). As DNA, the CDR3 is TGTGCCAGCAGCTATAGCCAGGGCGAGCAGTTCTTC. Its translation: CASSYSQGEQFF.

This sequence joins TRBV28 and TRBJ2-1, with 8 bases aligning to TRBD2. This CDR3 is 16 amino acids long. The germline gives CDR1 MDHEN, CDR2 SYDVKM. J gave up 9 bases and V 2 bases, and 12 bases lay outside the gene matches. CDR3 protein: CASSLIMGLGDGEQFF. For the CDR3, the DNA is TGTGCCAGCAGTTTAATAATGGGACTAGGAGACGGTGAGCAGTTCTTC.